One and the same sample provided the 10 T cell receptor beta chains below, sequenced in a study of post-analysis software for immune sequencing data. Findings and caveats of the study: About 5 TRBV segments (TRBV5-6, TRBV5-1 and TRBV20-1 among them) occurred more frequently in patients than in controls.

The antigens for these receptors are not known. Unique molecular identifiers featured in each of the TCR beta cDNA libraries. Each CDR3 protein is one row after TCRdb ran MiXCR on the PCR reads. The sample comprises fewer than 700,000 distinct CDR3 sequences, 44% of which are singletons, and 1.5% to 2% rests with the top ten. The sample was blood. The receptors shown here come from a girl under 18 with multiple sclerosis.

The chain is built from TRBV7-2 and TRBJ2-7, with TRBD1 identical over 11 bases. Germline V gene sequence: CDR1 SGHTA, CDR2 FQGNSA. Trimming cost V 4 bases and J 7 bases; bases outside gene matches: 6. The CDR3 contains 14 residues. Here the CDR3 DNA reads TGTGCCAGCAGCTGGACAGGGGGCGCGGGAGAGCAGTACTTC. The encoded protein is CASSWTGGAGEQYF.

This clonotype occurred a few times. The chain uses TRBV20-1 and TRBJ1-5, with a tentative D call TRBD1 (6 bases). V was shortened by 0 bases and J by 7 bases, with 13 bases between the two germline ends. The CDR3 loop spans 14 amino acids. Germline V lookup: CDR1 DFQATT, CDR2 SNEGSKA (reference sequence). CDR3 in amino acids: CSARDQGGGQPQHF. The CDR3 DNA sequence: TGCAGTGCTAGAGATCAAGGGGGTGGCCAGCCCCAGCATTTT.

A few counts support this clonotype. The rearrangement uses TRBV29-1 and TRBJ2-1; 10 nucleotides match TRBD1. This CDR3 comprises 15 residues. Germline loops: CDR1 SQVTM, CDR2 ANQGSEA. With V trimmed by 2 bases and J by 7 bases, 8 bases remained unmatched. The CDR3 DNA follows: TGCAGCGTTGAAAGTAATGGACAGGGGGTGAATGAGCAGTTCTTC. This encodes CSVESNGQGVNEQFF.

The V gene is TRBV12-3 or TRBV12-4, the J gene TRBJ2-7; D uncertain. Trimming cost V 6 bases and J 4 bases, with 10 bases left between them. The CDR3 spans 12 residues. This CDR3 reads CASRAGRYEQYF. As DNA, the CDR3 is TGTGCCAGCAGAGCCGGACGGTACGAGCAGTACTTC.

The rearrangement uses TRBV5-1 and TRBJ1-2; D is perhaps TRBD1 (5 bases). CDR3 length: 13 residues. The ends were cut back, 1 base at V and 6 bases at J, with 10 bases in the middle. The germline gives CDR1 SGHRS, CDR2 YFSETQ. CDR3 DNA: TGCGCCAGCAGCTTGTATATGGGGGATGGCTACACCTTC. Protein: CASSLYMGDGYTF.

The chain is built from TRBV7-9 and TRBJ2-7; D gene unclear. CDR1 is SEHNR and CDR2 is FQNEAQ in the germline V gene (reference sequence). This CDR3 has 11 residues. V was shortened by 4 bases and J by 3 bases, with 4 bases between the two germline ends. CDR3 coding DNA: TGTGCCAGCAGCTACATCTACGAGCAGTACTTC. Its translation: CASSYIYEQYF.

This clonotype was recorded once. The chain uses TRBV7-2 and TRBJ2-5; the D gene is possibly TRBD2 (6 bases). The end of the DNA is better explained by TRBJ2-7, so the J call may be wrong. CDR1 and CDR2 from the germline V gene are SGHTA and FQGNSA. The CDR3 covers 13 residues. This CDR3 is CASSPWRAYEQYF. CDR3 coding DNA: TGTGCCAGCAGCCCCTGGAGGGCCTACGAGCAGTACTTC.

J is TRBJ1-2 and V is TRBV20-1, with 8 bases fitting TRBD1. This CDR3 is 15 amino acids long. Germline loops: CDR1 DFQATT, CDR2 SNEGSKA (reference sequence). Trimming cost V 1 base and J 4 bases; bases outside gene matches: 8. CDR3 DNA sequence: TGCAGTGCTAGAGTGAGGACAGGGCTGGGCTATGGCTACACCTTC. Translating gives CSARVRTGLGYGYTF.

The chain joins TRBV6-2 or TRBV6-3 to TRBJ2-5, with D possibly matching TRBD1 (6 bases). Per the germline V gene, CDR1 is MNHEY and CDR2 is SVGEGT. Trimming took off 2 bases at V and 1 base at J, with 11 bases between the two ends. The CDR3 is 15 residues long. The DNA of the CDR3 is TGTGCCAGCAGTTACGACCAGGGGTTCCAAGAGACCCAGTACTTC. Protein sequence: CASSYDQGFQETQYF.

This clonotype appeared a few times. A much larger clone sits a single nucleotide away, making a read error possible. V and J are TRBV10-3 and TRBJ2-1; D may be TRBD2 (6 bases). The CDR3 extends over 13 amino acids. Per the germline V gene, CDR1 is ENHRY and CDR2 is SYGVKD. The CDR3 is CAVSESGVHEQFF. The CDR3 DNA follows: TGTGCCGTCAGTGAGTCGGGGGTCCATGAGCAGTTCTTC.